A single sample is the source of the 3 T cell receptor beta chains below, sequenced in a study of control samples from healthy donors and cancer patients. The method was immunoSEQ multiplex PCR; TCRdb's version includes in-frame clones alone and lacks a portion of them. The data show approximately 100,000 clones, with 90% seen just once and roughly 4% held by the top ten. The sequenced sample was blood. Receptors originate from a human donor in good health. The donor label of this sample is uncertain.

This chain uses TRBV19 with TRBJ2-2, with 15 bases lining up with TRBD2. This CDR3 is 16 amino acids long. From germline, CDR1 is LNHDA and CDR2 SQIVND (reference sequence). The ends lost 11 bases at V and 7 bases at J; junction bases unmatched: 11. Written as DNA, the CDR3 is TGTGCCTCTCGGTGGACTAGCGGGGGGGCCGGCGGGGAGCTGTTTTTT. It codes for CASRWTSGGAGGELFF.

V gene TRBV7-6 combines with J gene TRBJ2-5; 8 nucleotides align to TRBD2. CDR1 is SGHVS, CDR2 FNYEAQ, per germline. CDR3 length: 14 amino acids. V lost 5 bases and J lost 5; bases outside the gene matches: 7. CDR3 sequence reads: CASSEAGVRETQYF. As DNA, the CDR3 is TGTGCCAGCAGCGAAGCGGGGGTGCGGGAGACCCAGTACTTC. The full variable domain, completed using reference TRBV7-6 and TRBJ2-5, is GAGVSQSPRYKVTKRGQDVALRCDPISGHVSLYWYRQALGQGPEFLTYFNYEAQQDKSGLPNDRFSAERPEGSISTLTIQRTEQRDSAMYRCASSEAGVRETQYFGPGTRLLVL.

The sample holds many counts of this clone. The chain is built from TRBV30 and TRBJ1-2, with 8 bases aligning to TRBD1. This CDR3 has 12 residues. Germline CDR1 reads GTSNPN; CDR2 reads SVGIG (reference sequence). With V trimmed by 5 bases and J by 3 bases, 2 bases remained unmatched. CDR3 loop: CAWEDRDYGYTF. CDR3 DNA sequence: TGTGCCTGGGAGGACAGGGACTATGGCTACACCTTC.